This T cell receptor beta chain is drawn from a study of blood T cell repertoires in COVID-19. In its sample, this clone was seen a few times. The CDR3 runs to 16 residues. Trimming cost V 5 bases and J 2 bases, with 18 bases left between them. CDR1 and CDR2 (germline): MDHEN, SYDVKM. Assay used: immunoSEQ multiplex PCR; TCRdb lists only in-frame clones, some missing. The sample contains some 14,000 clones, about 90% of which appear only once. Sequenced input: peripheral blood. The source of this sequence is a human donor in a cohort sampled during active COVID-19. This chain joins TRBV28 and TRBJ2-5; D gene uncertain. CDR3 protein: CASSPLGPLVQETQYF. In DNA, the CDR3 is TGTGCCAGCAGTCCCCTTGGTCCCCTAGTTCAAGAGACCCAGTACTTC.